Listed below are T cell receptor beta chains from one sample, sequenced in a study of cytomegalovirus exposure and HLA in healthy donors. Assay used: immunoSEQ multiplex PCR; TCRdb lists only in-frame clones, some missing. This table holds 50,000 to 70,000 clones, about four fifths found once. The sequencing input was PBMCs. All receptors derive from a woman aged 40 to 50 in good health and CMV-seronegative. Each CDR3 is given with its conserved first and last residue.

CDR3aa: CASSRDPRREYEQFF
v_gene: TRBV27
j_gene: TRBJ2-1

CDR3aa: CASSLWGQTEETQYF
v_gene: TRBV27
j_gene: TRBJ2-5

CDR3aa: CASKGQGITGELFF
v_gene: TRBV6-6
j_gene: TRBJ2-2

CDR3aa: CSAKDRRDATNEKLFF
v_gene: TRBV29-1
j_gene: TRBJ1-4

CDR3aa: CASSRLGAYEQYF
v_gene: TRBV7-9
j_gene: TRBJ2-7

CDR3aa: CASSSLGTSGIGFNEQFF
v_gene: TRBV7-9
j_gene: TRBJ2-1

CDR3aa: CASRRRGRSYEQYF
v_gene: TRBV28
j_gene: TRBJ2-7

CDR3aa: CASSRSGYGYTF
v_gene: TRBV28
j_gene: TRBJ1-2

CDR3aa: CASSFTPASGKETQYF
v_gene: TRBV9
j_gene: TRBJ2-5

CDR3aa: CASSEGTGTKREQFF
v_gene: TRBV7-3
j_gene: TRBJ2-1

CDR3aa: CASSPLAGSGELFF
v_gene: TRBV4-1
j_gene: TRBJ2-2